One sample yielded the 20 T cell receptor beta chains listed below, sequenced in a study of OX40 agonist ivuxolimab in advanced cancers. Using immunoSEQ multiplex PCR, the repertoire was profiled, and TCRdb retains in-frame clones only, with some absent. Among around 70,000 clones listed, 85% were seen once. Specimen: CD4+ or CD8+ T cells sorted from blood, collected in a trial of the OX40 agonist ivuxolimab. The receptor set was obtained from an adult with an advanced solid tumor such as melanoma, head and neck, liver or kidney cancer.

The rearrangement joins TRBV5-5 to TRBJ2-1; 11 positions match TRBD2. Germline lookup yields CDR1 SGHKS and CDR2 YYEKEE (reference sequence). J gave up 3 bases and V 4 bases, and 3 bases lay outside the gene matches. The CDR3 runs 15 residues. The CDR3 bases are TGTGCCAGCAGCCCCGGACTAGCGGGCTACAATGAGCAGTTCTTC. This encodes CASSPGLAGYNEQFF.

CDR3 amino acids: CASSPTSGRHGELFF. Here the CDR3 DNA reads TGTGCCAGCAGCCCGACTAGCGGGAGGCACGGGGAGCTGTTTTTT. This chain joins TRBV7-3 and TRBJ2-2; 13 bases align to TRBD2. With V trimmed by 5 bases and J by 7 bases, 4 bases remained unmatched. Germline-derived CDR1 and CDR2 are SGHTA and FQGTGA. CDR3 length equals 15 residues.

Here the CDR3 DNA reads TGTGCCAGCAGTTTCGGTTGGAATAATCAGCCCCAGCATTTT. Its protein product is CASSFGWNNQPQHF. The chain has TRBV27 and TRBJ1-5, with D unresolved. Germline lookup yields CDR1 MNHEY and CDR2 SMNVEV (reference sequence). This CDR3 has 14 amino acids. V was shortened by 3 bases and J by 4 bases, with 10 bases between the two germline ends.

The chain is built from TRBV18 and TRBJ1-1, with TRBD1 identical over 7 bases. This CDR3 region has 15 residues. V gave up 3 bases and J gave up 1 base; unmatched junction bases: 5. Germline V gene sequence: CDR1 KGHSH, CDR2 LQKENI. The CDR3 reads CASSPGQRRNTEAFF. The CDR3 nucleotides read TGTGCCAGCTCACCGGGACAGCGGCGGAACACTGAAGCTTTCTTT.

This chain uses TRBV9 with TRBJ1-3, with unresolved D. Germline lookup yields CDR1 SGDLS and CDR2 YYNGEE. The CDR3 has 11 amino acids. Trimming removed 7 bases at V and 4 bases at J, with 6 bases between. In nucleotides, the CDR3 is TGTGCCAGCGGAAGGGGAAACACCATATATTTT. Translating gives CASGRGNTIYF.

The gene calls are TRBV30 and TRBJ2-6; 8 nucleotides match TRBD1. The CDR3 loop spans 16 amino acids. With V trimmed by 3 bases and J by 0 bases, 4 bases remained unmatched. The germline V gene encodes CDR1 GTSNPN and CDR2 SVGIG (reference sequence). The CDR3 bases are TGTGCCTGGAGACCCAGGGGGCACTCTGGGGCCAACGTCCTGACTTTC. Amino acid sequence: CAWRPRGHSGANVLTF.

The chain joins TRBV6-1 to TRBJ1-6, with D possibly matching TRBD1 (5 bases). From germline, CDR1 is MNHNS and CDR2 SASEGT. Trimming left V 6 bases short and J 10 bases short, with 16 bases between. There are 14 residues in the CDR3. CDR3 loop: CASRAMQGNSPLHF. As DNA, the CDR3 is TGTGCCAGCAGAGCAATGCAGGGAAACTCACCCCTCCACTTT.

V is TRBV11-3 and J is TRBJ2-5; D gene unclear. The CDR3 has 17 amino acids. Trimming left V 5 bases short and J 1 base short, with 20 bases between. Germline V gene lookup returns CDR1 SGHNT and CDR2 YENEEA. This chain's CDR3 is CASSVSKGRMGQETQYF. DNA for the CDR3: TGTGCCAGCAGCGTTAGTAAGGGAAGGATGGGCCAAGAGACCCAGTACTTC.

This rearrangement joins TRBV18 to TRBJ2-7; D unresolved. This CDR3 region has 13 residues. Trimming left V 1 base short and J 7 bases short, with 11 bases between. CDR1 and CDR2 (germline): KGHSH, LQKENI. The CDR3 region has the DNA TGTGCCAGCTCACCACTCACGGGTGGGGAGCAGTACTTC. Its translation is CASSPLTGGEQYF.

The J gene is TRBJ2-7, the V gene TRBV28, with D tentatively TRBD1 or TRBD2 (5 bases each). Between the trimmed V and J ends, which lost 5 bases and 2 bases, there was a span of 13 bases. The CDR3 has 14 residues. From germline, CDR1 is MDHEN and CDR2 SYDVKM. This CDR3 is CASSPGGPTYEQYF. DNA of the CDR3: TGTGCCAGCAGTCCTGGGGGACCTACCTACGAGCAGTACTTC.

This rearrangement joins TRBV14 to TRBJ2-7, with TRBD1 identical over 11 bases. The trim removed 4 bases at V and 2 bases at J, leaving 4 bases unmatched. Germline V lookup: CDR1 SGHDN, CDR2 FVKESK. CDR3 length: 15 amino acids. Here the CDR3 DNA reads TGTGCCAGCAGCCGGACAGGGGGCTTACCCTACGAGCAGTACTTC. Protein sequence: CASSRTGGLPYEQYF.

CDR3 sequence (DNA): TGTGCCAGTAGTATACTGGGGGAGACCCAGTACTTC. Protein: CASSILGETQYF. V gene TRBV19 combines with J gene TRBJ2-5, with unresolved D. The V end was cut by 2 bases, the J end by 5 bases, with 6 bases between. The CDR3 covers 12 residues. The germline gives CDR1 LNHDA, CDR2 SQIVND (reference sequence).

V usage is TRBV19 and J usage is TRBJ2-1; perhaps TRBD1 as D (5 bases). CDR1 is LNHDA and CDR2 is SQIVND in the germline V gene (reference sequence). The CDR3 covers 15 residues. The V and J ends lost 6 bases and 0 bases respectively, with 12 bases between them. In DNA, the CDR3 is TGTGCCAGTAGCCGACAGCGTAACTCCTACAATGAGCAGTTCTTC. This translates into CASSRQRNSYNEQFF.

The rearrangement uses TRBV7-3 and TRBJ1-1, with a possible D match to TRBD1 (5 bases). Looked up from germline, CDR1 is SGHTA and CDR2 is FQGTGA. V lost 2 bases, J lost 7 bases, and 8 bases lay in between. The length of the CDR3 is 12 residues. The CDR3 nucleotides are TGTGCCAGCAGCTTAGGGGACGGTGAAGCTTTCTTT. Amino acid sequence: CASSLGDGEAFF. Complete variable domain (other parts from reference TRBV7-3 and TRBJ1-1): GAGVSQTPSNKVTEKGKYVELRCDPISGHTALYWYRQSLGQGPEFLIYFQGTGAADDSGLPNDRFFAVRPEGSVSTLKIQRTERGDSAVYLCASSLGDGEAFFGQGTRLTVV.

The chain carries TRBV28 and TRBJ1-1; possible D gene TRBD1, 5 bases. The CDR3 totals 10 residues. Trimming pared 10 bases from V and 7 bases from J, leaving 10 bases between. Germline CDR1 and CDR2: MDHEN and SYDVKM. CDR3 DNA sequence: TGTGCCATTGGGGCGGTTGAAGCTTTCTTT. Protein product: CAIGAVEAFF.

The chain couples TRBV10-3 to TRBJ2-1; D is undetermined. With 4 bases removed from V and 7 bases from J, the gap between germline ends came to 8 bases. CDR3 length: 12 residues. Germline loops: CDR1 ENHRY, CDR2 SYGVKD. The CDR3 bases are TGTGCCATCAGTGGAGTACGTAATGAGCAGTTCTTC. It translates to CAISGVRNEQFF.

The genes are TRBV7-9 and TRBJ2-1, with 9 nucleotides matching TRBD1. Losses at the gene ends were 5 bases for V and 3 bases for J; bases not matched to a gene: 5. In germline, CDR1 is SEHNR, CDR2 FQNEAQ (reference sequence). The CDR3 length is 15 residues. CDR3 amino acids: CASSPRDRVYNEQFF. Here the CDR3 DNA reads TGTGCCAGCAGCCCCCGGGACAGGGTCTACAATGAGCAGTTCTTC.

The V call is TRBV28, the J call TRBJ1-2, with 7 bases matching TRBD1. V dropped 6 bases and J dropped 3; count of bases not matched to a gene: 7. The CDR3 consists of 14 residues. Germline assignment: CDR1 MDHEN and CDR2 SYDVKM. The CDR3, as DNA: TGTGCCAGCAGCCCGGGACAGTACGACTATGGCTACACCTTC. Its translation is CASSPGQYDYGYTF.

The rearrangement links TRBV6-5 to TRBJ2-6, with D unclear. Trimming removed 4 bases at V and 4 bases at J, with 14 bases between. Germline assignment: CDR1 MNHEY and CDR2 SVGAGI. The CDR3 has 16 amino acids. The DNA of the CDR3 is TGTGCCAGCAGTTCCCCCAGGTCGAGGGGGGCCAACGTCCTGACTTTC. Protein product: CASSSPRSRGANVLTF.

This chain links TRBV30 with TRBJ2-5, with D uncertain. The V and J ends lost 5 bases and 4 bases respectively, with 11 bases between them. The CDR3 extends over 12 amino acids. Germline V gives CDR1 GTSNPN, CDR2 SVGIG (reference sequence). CDR3 residues: CAWGSLGETQYF. CDR3 nucleotides: TGTGCCTGGGGGTCCCTGGGAGAGACCCAGTACTTC.